Below, 5 T cell receptor beta chains from the same sample are listed, as sequenced in a study of control samples from healthy donors and cancer patients. The method was immunoSEQ multiplex PCR; TCRdb's version includes in-frame clones alone and lacks a portion of them. In the table there are about 130,000 clones, roughly 94% of which are singletons. The specimen sequenced was blood. The receptors derive from a young man in good health.

V gene TRBV7-2 combines with J gene TRBJ1-1; possible D gene TRBD1, 5 bases. This CDR3 is built from 14 residues. With 5 bases removed from V and 1 base from J, the gap between germline ends came to 11 bases. The V gene's germline CDR1 is SGHTA and CDR2 FQGNSA. The CDR3 here is CASSEGLQNTEAFF. Written as DNA, the CDR3 is TGTGCCAGCAGCGAGGGGCTCCAGAACACTGAAGCTTTCTTT.

The CDR3 protein is CASSQDWTSGGAYEQYF. DNA of the CDR3: TGCGCCAGCAGCCAAGATTGGACTAGCGGGGGGGCCTACGAGCAGTACTTC. The rearrangement joins TRBV4-3 to TRBJ2-7, with 15 bases aligning to TRBD2. Germline CDR1 reads LGHNA; CDR2 reads YSLEER. V was clipped by 0 bases and J by 2 bases; unmatched bases: 2. The CDR3 is 17 residues long.

CDR3 nucleotides: TGTGCCAGCAGCCGGGGGGGCACAGATACGCAGTATTTT. It is translated as CASSRGGTDTQYF. The chain recombines TRBV11-3 with TRBJ2-3, with TRBD2 matching over 7 bases. The CDR3 spans 13 residues. Per the germline V gene, CDR1 is SGHNT and CDR2 is YENEEA. With V trimmed by 5 bases and J by 1 base, 0 bases remained unmatched.

The chain has TRBV6-5 and TRBJ2-5, with no clear D. Germline CDR1 is MNHEY and CDR2 is SVGAGI. Trimming cost V 5 bases and J 1 base, with 2 bases left between them. The CDR3 runs 11 residues. As DNA, the CDR3 is TGTGCCAGCAGTCGCCAAGAGACCCAGTACTTC. Translating gives CASSRQETQYF.

The chain links TRBV11-2 to TRBJ1-5, with a tentative D call TRBD1 (6 bases). V lost 3 bases and J 3 bases, leaving 12 bases between the germline ends. This CDR3 is 15 amino acids long. Germline CDR1 and CDR2: SGHAT and FQNNGV. CDR3 region: CASSLLTGNNQPQHF. In DNA form, the CDR3 reads TGTGCCAGCAGCTTGTTAACAGGGAACAATCAGCCCCAGCATTTT.